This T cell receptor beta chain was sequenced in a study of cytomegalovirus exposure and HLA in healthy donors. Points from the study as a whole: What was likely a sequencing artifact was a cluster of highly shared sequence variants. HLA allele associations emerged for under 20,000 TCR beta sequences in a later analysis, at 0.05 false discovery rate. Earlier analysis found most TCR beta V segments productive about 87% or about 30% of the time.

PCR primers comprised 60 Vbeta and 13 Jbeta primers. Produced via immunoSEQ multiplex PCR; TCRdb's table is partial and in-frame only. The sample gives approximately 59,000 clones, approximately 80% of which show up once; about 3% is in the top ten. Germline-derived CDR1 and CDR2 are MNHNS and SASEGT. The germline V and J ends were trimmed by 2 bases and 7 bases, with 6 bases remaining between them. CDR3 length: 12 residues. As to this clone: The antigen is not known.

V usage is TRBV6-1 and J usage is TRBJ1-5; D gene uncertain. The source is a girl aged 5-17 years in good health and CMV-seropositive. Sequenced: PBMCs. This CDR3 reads CASSEREQPQHF. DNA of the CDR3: TGTGCCAGCAGTGAAAGAGAACAGCCCCAGCATTTT.